There are a few counts of the clone carrying this TCR beta chain. Trimming removed 0 bases at V and 5 bases at J, with 12 bases between. The CDR3 totals 15 residues. The germline V gene has CDR1 SGHRS and CDR2 YFSETQ. The sample is drawn from a study of blood T cell repertoires in COVID-19. As for the study in general: Spain, Italy and the United States supplied samples that represented acute and convalescent COVID-19.

In the original analysis: Estimation of nucleated cell counts was performed using reference gene primer amplification. This table comes from immunoSEQ multiplex PCR, and its TCRdb copy is limited to in-frame clones, with some not included. V, J and clone size are taken as reported in that table, and D and trimming were inferred from the DNA itself. Of more than 250,000 clones detected, about nine tenths appear once; the ten largest clones hold 8% to 13%. Study members were between about 18 and 95 years old and lived in around 24 US regions. Categorization into cohorts depended on clinical history that participants reported.

The sample consisted of PBMCs or T cells enriched from blood (not recorded which). The chain combines TRBV5-1 with TRBJ1-5; D possibly corresponds to TRBD1 (6 bases). The origin of this receptor is a woman under 30 who had recovered from COVID-19. The CDR3: CASSLVAGGHQPQHF. The CDR3 DNA is TGCGCCAGCAGCTTGGTTGCGGGGGGGCATCAGCCCCAGCATTTT.